The present T cell receptor (beta chain) was sequenced within a study of blood T cell repertoires in COVID-19. Overall study context: Samples came from the United States, Italy and Spain, spanning acute and convalescent COVID-19. The analysed material was cDNA or gDNA that came from T cells, B-cell-depleted T cells, or PBMCs.

Trimming shortened V by 3 bases and J by 3 bases, and 13 bases separated the two germline ends. The CDR3 totals 15 residues. Germline V CDR1 and CDR2: SGDLS, YYNGEE. The method was immunoSEQ multiplex PCR; TCRdb's version includes in-frame clones alone and lacks a portion of them. The sample shows more than 85,000 clones, roughly 83% of them seen only once. Specimen: peripheral blood. The sequence was obtained from a woman aged 55-70 years with acute or convalescent COVID-19. V gene TRBV9 combines with J gene TRBJ2-1; no reliable D call. CDR3 sequence: CASSAPERSYNEQFF. Written as DNA, the CDR3 is TGTGCCAGCAGCGCCCCTGAGAGAAGCTACAATGAGCAGTTCTTC.